Included here is one T cell receptor (delta chain) sequence, with context. TCRdb reanalyzed the RT-PCR reads using CATT. The table has 15,000 to 17,000 delta-chain clones, approximately 8.5% seen once. The sample belongs to a study of gamma-delta T cells after stem cell transplantation. V lost 0 bases and J lost 18; bases outside the gene matches: 26. Germline V lookup: CDR1 GEAIGNYY, CDR2 EKD. This CDR3 is built from 20 residues. This receptor was obtained from a human donor. It is not recorded whose cells these are; they may come from a transplant donor. Sequencing was performed on gamma-delta T cells. The chain employs TRDV2 and TRDJ3, with 9 bases matching TRDD3. The CDR3 DNA sequence: TGTGCCTGTGACACCGGCACTGGGGGAGTAATCTCCTGTGACAACCGCCCGATGTTTTTC. Protein product: CACDTGTGGVISCDNRPMFF.